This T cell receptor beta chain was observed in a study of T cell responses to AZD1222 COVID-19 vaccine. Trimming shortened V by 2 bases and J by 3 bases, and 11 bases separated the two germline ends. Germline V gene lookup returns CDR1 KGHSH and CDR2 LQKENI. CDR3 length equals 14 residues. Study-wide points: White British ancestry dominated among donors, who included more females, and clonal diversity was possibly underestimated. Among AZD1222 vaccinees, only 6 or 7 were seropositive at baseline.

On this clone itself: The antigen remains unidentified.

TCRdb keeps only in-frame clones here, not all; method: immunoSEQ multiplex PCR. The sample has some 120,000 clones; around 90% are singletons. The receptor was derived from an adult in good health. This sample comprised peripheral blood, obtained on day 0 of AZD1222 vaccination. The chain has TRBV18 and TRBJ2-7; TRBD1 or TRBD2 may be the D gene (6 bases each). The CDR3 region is CASSPGGQSYEQYF. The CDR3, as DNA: TGTGCCAGCTCACCAGGGGGGCAAAGCTACGAGCAGTACTTC.